A selection of T cell receptor beta chains follows, all from one sample in a study of chemoradiotherapy in HPV16-positive cancers. Libraries were prepared by immunoSEQ multiplex PCR; TCRdb keeps only in-frame clonotypes and omits some of them. The sample gives approximately 34,000 clones, 80% to 90% of which show up once; 3% to 3.5% is in the top ten. Material: blood, obtained from a patient who underwent chemoradiotherapy. These receptors came from a human donor with HPV-associated anogenital cancer. The CDR3 runs from the conserved cysteine through the conserved F or W. D genes are given only for firm matches. Rows give clone size only sometimes, using once, few, many, or a class for an expanded clone.

clone size	V gene	J gene	D gene	CDR3 protein	CDR3 DNA
NA	TRBV9	TRBJ1-2	NA	CASSDYALYGYTF	TGTGCCAGCAGTGACTATGCCTTATATGGCTACACCTTC
NA	TRBV9	TRBJ1-6	NA	CASSAGGGSRSPLHF	TGTGCCAGCAGCGCTGGTGGGGGTTCGCGTTCACCCCTCCACTTT
NA	TRBV7-2	TRBJ2-2	NA	CASSLVETGELFF	TGTGCCAGCAGCTTAGTGGAGACCGGGGAGCTGTTTTTT
NA	TRBV4-1	TRBJ2-1	NA	CASSQPTESSYNEQFF	TGCGCCAGCAGCCAGCCCACAGAGAGCTCCTACAATGAGCAGTTCTTC
NA	TRBV27	TRBJ2-7	NA	CASSSAPESYEQYF	TGTGCCAGCAGTTCCGCCCCGGAATCCTACGAGCAGTACTTC
NA	TRBV5-4	TRBJ1-2	TRBD1	CASTLDRESYGYTF	TGTGCCAGCACCCTGGACAGGGAGAGCTATGGCTACACCTTC
NA	TRBV18	TRBJ1-2	NA	CASSPDGYGYTF	TGTGCCAGCTCGCCCGACGGCTATGGCTACACCTTC
NA	TRBV6-5	TRBJ1-1	TRBD1	CASNPDRGHTEAFF	TGTGCCAGCAATCCCGACAGGGGGCACACTGAAGCTTTCTTT
NA	TRBV4-3	TRBJ2-7	TRBD2	CASSQHLGGSGSNSEQYF	TGCGCCAGCAGCCAACACCTAGGGGGTAGCGGGAGTAATAGTGAGCAGTACTTC
NA	TRBV7-7	TRBJ2-3	TRBD2	CASSPGGAGGDTQYF	TGTGCCAGCAGCCCCGGGGGAGCGGGGGGAGATACGCAGTATTTT
NA	TRBV4-1	TRBJ2-3	TRBD2	CASSRGLAGGPSTDTQYF	TGCGCCAGCAGCCGTGGACTAGCGGGGGGGCCATCCACAGATACGCAGTATTTT
few	TRBV9	TRBJ2-7	TRBD2	CASSYNDLAGGEEQYF	TGTGCCAGCAGCTACAATGATCTAGCGGGAGGGGAAGAGCAGTACTTC
NA	TRBV5-6	TRBJ1-1	NA	CASSLQGPNTEAFF	TGTGCCAGCAGCTTGCAGGGACCGAACACTGAAGCTTTCTTT
NA	TRBV5-4	TRBJ2-3	TRBD2	CASTSPSGRRDTQYF	TGTGCCAGCACCTCCCCTAGCGGGAGGAGGGATACGCAGTATTTT
NA	TRBV19	TRBJ1-2	TRBD1	CASSERQGRMVGYTF	TGTGCCAGTAGTGAACGACAGGGAAGGATGGTGGGCTACACCTTC
NA	TRBV5-1	TRBJ1-3	TRBD1	CASSSAQGAGNTIYF	TGCGCCAGCAGCTCCGCACAGGGGGCTGGAAACACCATATATTTT
NA	TRBV6-4	TRBJ2-6	NA	CASSEGSSGANVLTF	TGTGCCAGCAGTGAAGGGTCCTCTGGGGCCAACGTCCTGACTTTC
NA	TRBV5-5	TRBJ2-5	NA	CASSSGRYQETQYF	TGTGCCAGCAGCTCGGGGAGGTACCAAGAGACCCAGTACTTC
NA	TRBV14	TRBJ2-3	NA	CASSQDRFGRKRTDTQYF	TGTGCCAGCAGCCAAGATAGATTCGGGCGGAAAAGGACAGATACGCAGTATTTT
NA	TRBV5-1	TRBJ1-5	TRBD1	CASSPTGDQPQHF	TGCGCCAGCAGCCCGACAGGGGATCAGCCCCAGCATTTT
NA	TRBV18	TRBJ2-7	TRBD1	CASSPTGQGWEQYF	TGTGCCAGCTCACCAACGGGACAGGGGTGGGAGCAGTACTTC
once	TRBV27	TRBJ2-3	NA	CASSRDTRSTDTQYF	TGTGCCAGCAGCCGGGACACCAGAAGCACAGATACGCAGTATTTT
NA	TRBV6-5	TRBJ2-1	TRBD1	CASTDRGNEQFF	TGTGCCAGCACCGACAGGGGGAATGAGCAGTTCTTC
NA	TRBV5-1	TRBJ2-3	TRBD1	CASSLGGTGTDTQYF	TGCGCCAGCAGCTTGGGGGGGACAGGCACAGATACGCAGTATTTT
NA	TRBV30	TRBJ1-2	NA	CAWTTGGYNYGYTF	TGTGCCTGGACTACGGGGGGATACAACTATGGCTACACCTTC
once	TRBV27	TRBJ2-1	NA	CASTGGVLYNEQFF	TGTGCCAGCACAGGGGGGGTCCTTTACAATGAGCAGTTCTTC
NA	TRBV4-3	TRBJ2-7	TRBD2	CASSQGASGVDEQYF	TGCGCCAGCAGCCAAGGGGCTAGCGGGGTCGACGAGCAGTACTTC
NA	TRBV5-6	TRBJ1-1	NA	CASSFPGHLRPEAFF	TGTGCCAGCAGCTTCCCGGGACACCTGCGCCCTGAAGCTTTCTTT
NA	TRBV18	TRBJ1-2	TRBD1	CASSPGTGRANYGYTF	TGTGCCAGCTCACCAGGGACAGGTAGAGCTAACTATGGCTACACCTTC
NA	TRBV25-1	TRBJ1-1	NA	CASSDSRASDTEAFF	TGTGCCAGCAGTGACTCACGGGCGTCGGACACTGAAGCTTTCTTT
NA	TRBV6-5	TRBJ2-7	NA	CASSSRYPYEQYF	TGTGCCAGCAGTTCCAGATACCCCTACGAGCAGTACTTC
NA	TRBV19	TRBJ2-6	NA	CASTPGGAGANVLTF	TGTGCCAGTACCCCAGGGGGGGCTGGGGCCAACGTCCTGACTTTC
NA	TRBV4-1	TRBJ2-7	TRBD1	CASSQDGAPGQGAREQYF	TGCGCCAGCAGCCAAGACGGGGCCCCGGGACAGGGCGCACGGGAGCAGTACTTC
NA	TRBV5-4	TRBJ2-1	NA	CASSLSRGGYNEQFF	TGTGCCAGCAGCTTGAGTAGGGGGGGCTACAATGAGCAGTTCTTC
NA	TRBV9	TRBJ1-1	NA	CASSVVGGFMNTEAFF	TGTGCCAGCAGCGTAGTTGGGGGGTTCATGAACACCGAAGCTTTCTTT
NA	TRBV7-2	TRBJ2-5	NA	CASSLVQETQYF	TGTGCCAGCAGCCTTGTTCAAGAGACCCAGTACTTC
NA	TRBV7-8	TRBJ2-2	TRBD1	CASSSDRVGGELFF	TGTGCCAGCAGCTCGGACAGGGTGGGCGGGGAGCTGTTTTTT
NA	TRBV30	TRBJ1-5	TRBD1	CAWSTSTGGVLRQPQHF	TGTGCCTGGAGTACCTCGACAGGGGGCGTCCTAAGGCAGCCCCAGCATTTT
NA	TRBV2	TRBJ1-6	TRBD1	CASTGQPNSPLHF	TGTGCCAGCACGGGACAGCCAAATTCACCCCTCCACTTT
NA	TRBV19	TRBJ2-7	NA	CATRRTASYEQYF	TGTGCCACCCGGAGGACAGCGAGCTACGAGCAGTACTTC
NA	TRBV5-4	TRBJ2-3	NA	CASSLDRGTDTQYF	TGTGCCAGCAGCTTGGACCGGGGAACAGATACGCAGTATTTT
NA	TRBV5-6	TRBJ2-7	TRBD2	CASSLGLAAPLSYEQYF	TGTGCCAGCAGCTTGGGACTAGCGGCTCCTCTTTCCTACGAGCAGTACTTC
NA	TRBV7-9	TRBJ1-2	NA	CASSSSTFLDGYTF	TGTGCCAGCAGCTCCTCGACTTTCTTAGATGGCTACACCTTC
NA	TRBV12-5	TRBJ1-3	NA	CASGLSQGGGNTIYF	TGTGCTAGTGGTTTAAGCCAGGGTGGGGGAAACACCATATATTTT
few	TRBV19	TRBJ1-1	NA	CASSIETVNTEAFF	TGTGCCAGTAGTATAGAGACAGTTAACACTGAAGCTTTCTTT
NA	TRBV4-3	TRBJ2-2	NA	CASSRGLNTGELFF	TGCGCCAGCAGCCGGGGACTGAACACCGGGGAGCTGTTTTTT
NA	TRBV30	TRBJ2-3	TRBD2	CAWSNRGGTDTQYF	TGTGCCTGGAGCAACCGGGGGGGCACAGATACGCAGTATTTT
NA	TRBV5-1	TRBJ1-4	NA	CASSLVGSSGEKLFF	TGCGCCAGCAGCTTGGTAGGAAGCTCAGGGGAAAAACTGTTTTTT
NA	TRBV4-3	TRBJ2-5	TRBD2	CASSQLGTSGGETQYF	TGCGCCAGCAGCCAACTAGGGACTAGCGGAGGGGAGACCCAGTACTTC
once	TRBV7-2	TRBJ2-7	NA	CASSNTAYEQYF	TGTGCCAGCAGTAACACCGCCTACGAGCAGTACTTC
NA	TRBV5-1	TRBJ2-7	NA	CASSIQGSQYEQYF	TGCGCCAGCAGCATCCAGGGGTCCCAATACGAGCAGTACTTC
NA	TRBV5-1	TRBJ1-1	TRBD1	CASRKQGQGANTEAFF	TGCGCCAGCAGGAAGCAAGGACAGGGGGCGAACACTGAAGCTTTCTTT